This entry lists 25 T cell receptor beta chains sequenced from one sample in a study of control samples from healthy donors and cancer patients. The protocol was immunoSEQ multiplex PCR, while the TCRdb copy is restricted to in-frame clones and leaves out a portion. The sample contains 100,000 or so clones, almost 85% of which appear only once. The sequencing sample was made of blood. The receptors derive from a woman in her fifties or sixties in good health.

This rearrangement joins TRBV19 to TRBJ2-5; 7 bases map to TRBD2. Losses at the gene ends were 4 bases for V and 2 bases for J; bases not matched to a gene: 13. The germline CDR1 and CDR2 sequences are LNHDA and SQIVND (reference sequence). This CDR3 is 17 amino acids long. CDR3 residues: CASSTVGREGPQETQYF. Written as DNA, the CDR3 is TGTGCCAGTAGTACCGTGGGAAGGGAGGGGCCTCAAGAGACCCAGTACTTC. Looking up the rest from reference TRBV19 and TRBJ2-5 gives the full variable domain: DGGITQSPKYLFRKEGQNVTLSCEQNLNHDAMYWYRQDPGQGLRLIYYSQIVNDFQKGDIAEGYSVSREKKESFPLTVTSAQKNPTAFYLCASSTVGREGPQETQYFGPGTRLLVL.

The chain links TRBV18 to TRBJ2-1; a possible D gene is TRBD2 (6 bases). V shed 3 bases and J shed 6 bases, with 18 bases lying between them. This CDR3 spans 16 amino acids. Germline V gene data show CDR1 as KGHSH and CDR2 as LQKENI. The DNA for the CDR3 is TGTGCCAGCTCACCCCCGACAGCCGGGAGTCGCAATGAGCAGTTCTTC. Translated: CASSPPTAGSRNEQFF.

This sequence joins TRBV12-3 or TRBV12-4 and TRBJ1-1; the D is unclear. The CDR3 has 11 residues. Trimming stripped 3 bases from V and 8 bases from J, with 7 bases between. The CDR3 reads CASSLWEEAFF. The CDR3 DNA sequence: TGTGCCAGCAGTTTGTGGGAGGAAGCTTTCTTT.

The chain combines TRBV27 with TRBJ1-4; D is possibly TRBD1 (5 bases). V lost 6 bases, J lost 3 bases, and 11 bases lay in between. CDR3 length: 14 residues. Germline CDR1 and CDR2: MNHEY and SMNVEV (reference sequence). In DNA, the CDR3 is TGTGCCAGCAGACCGGGGGTAGCTAATGAAAAACTGTTTTTT. Translated: CASRPGVANEKLFF.

The rearrangement links TRBV3-1 (or the pseudogene TRBV3-2) to TRBJ2-6; D possibly corresponds to TRBD1 (6 bases). V dropped 2 bases and J dropped 0 bases, with 8 bases sitting between them. CDR3 length: 16 amino acids. CDR1 and CDR2 (germline): LGHDT, YNNKEL (reference sequence). Written as DNA, the CDR3 is TGTGCCAGCAGCCAAACAGGGATCTCTGGGGCCAACGTCCTGACTTTC. Amino acids: CASSQTGISGANVLTF.

The chain joins TRBV19 to TRBJ1-5, with D possibly TRBD1 on 6 matching bases. V was clipped by 4 bases and J by 4 bases, with 8 bases between them. The length of the CDR3 is 13 residues. CDR1 and CDR2 (germline): LNHDA, SQIVND (reference sequence). The CDR3 DNA sequence: TGTGCCAGTAGTACCGACAGGAATCAGCCCCAGCATTTT. This sequence encodes CASSTDRNQPQHF.

This rearrangement joins TRBV25-1 to TRBJ1-1; TRBD1 is a possible D gene (6 bases). The length of the CDR3 is 18 residues. V was shortened by 5 bases and J by 0 bases, with 22 bases between the two germline ends. Germline V gives CDR1 MGHDK, CDR2 SYGVNS. CDR3: CASSSNGVGATLNTEAFF. CDR3 sequence (DNA): TGTGCCAGCAGTTCTAATGGGGTGGGGGCGACATTGAACACTGAAGCTTTCTTT.

The CDR3 reads CASSPYRQGNYEQYF. The CDR3 region has the DNA TGTGCCAGCAGTCCCTATCGACAGGGAAATTACGAGCAGTACTTC. The V call is TRBV27, the J call TRBJ2-7, with 7 bases lining up with TRBD1. V was clipped by 5 bases and J by 4 bases; unmatched bases: 11. Per germline, CDR1 MNHEY and CDR2 SMNVEV (reference sequence). This CDR3 comprises 15 residues.

This clone was recorded only once. The chain joins TRBV7-9 to TRBJ2-7; TRBD2 is a possible D gene (5 bases). Trimming removed 4 bases from V and 0 bases from J, with 10 bases in between. The CDR3 runs to 14 residues. Germline values: CDR1 SEHNR, CDR2 FQNEAQ (reference sequence). CDR3 in DNA: TGTGCCAGCAGCTGGCGGGCCGACTCCTACGAGCAGTACTTC. Translation gives CASSWRADSYEQYF.

The chain is built from TRBV6-2 or TRBV6-3 and TRBJ1-6, with D hard to call. CDR3 length: 14 residues. Trimming left V 2 bases short and J 7 bases short, with 9 bases between. Germline-derived CDR1 and CDR2 are MNHEY and SVGEGT. CDR3 nucleotide sequence: TGTGCCAGCAGTTACGGCACCTCGAATTCACCCCTCCACTTT. It encodes CASSYGTSNSPLHF.

J is TRBJ2-5 and V is TRBV4-1, with 13 bases identical to TRBD2. Germline V gene data show CDR1 as MGHRA and CDR2 as YSYEKL. This CDR3 has 16 residues. The V gene end was trimmed by 4 bases and the J gene end by 5 bases; junction bases not matched to a gene: 7. CDR3 sequence (DNA): TGCGCCAGCAGCCGAGGACTAGCGGGGGATGGGGAGACCCAGTACTTC. Amino acids: CASSRGLAGDGETQYF.

This chain links TRBV3-1 (or the pseudogene TRBV3-2) with TRBJ2-3; TRBD1 matches at 7 bases. Looked up from germline, CDR1 is LGHDT and CDR2 is YNNKEL (reference sequence). The CDR3 runs 15 residues. With V trimmed by 7 bases and J by 1 base, 8 bases remained unmatched. This CDR3 reads CASTAGGGGTDTQYF. The CDR3, as DNA: TGTGCCAGCACCGCAGGGGGTGGGGGCACAGATACGCAGTATTTT.

The chain has TRBV11-2 and TRBJ1-6; D is possibly TRBD1 (5 bases). V lost 4 bases to trimming and J lost 3 bases, with 7 bases between them. This CDR3 comprises 14 residues. Germline V CDR1 and CDR2: SGHAT, FQNNGV. The CDR3, as DNA: TGTGCCAGCAGCTCTCAGGGCTATAATTCACCCCTCCACTTT. It encodes CASSSQGYNSPLHF.

This clone appeared once. The CDR3, as DNA: TGCGCCAGCAGGAGTCTTCGACTAGCGGGCACAGATACGCAGTATTTT. Its protein product is CASRSLRLAGTDTQYF. The genes are TRBV10-2 and TRBJ2-3; the match to TRBD2 covers 9 bases. With 6 bases clipped from V and 1 base from J, the junction kept 8 bases outside the gene matches. The CDR3 has 16 amino acids. Germline V gene sequence: CDR1 WSHSY, CDR2 SAAADI.

The CDR3 DNA reads as TGTGCCAGCAGCTGGGAACTAGCGGGGTATGGAGATACGCAGTATTTT. Amino acids: CASSWELAGYGDTQYF. V is TRBV5-4 and J is TRBJ2-3; 10 positions agree with TRBD2. CDR3 size: 16 residues. J was trimmed by 5 bases and V by 3 bases; bases with no gene match: 9. Germline loops: CDR1 SGHNT, CDR2 YYREEE (reference sequence).

The chain couples TRBV28 to TRBJ1-5; D call uncertain. CDR3 length: 15 amino acids. Trimming removed 4 bases at V and 7 bases at J, with 17 bases between. Germline assignment: CDR1 MDHEN and CDR2 SYDVKM. This CDR3 is CASSSAVGSWQPQHF. The CDR3 bases are TGTGCCAGCAGTTCGGCGGTCGGGTCGTGGCAGCCCCAGCATTTT.

CDR3 nucleotides: TGTGCCAGCAGCTTAGGCGACGGGGCCAGGGGTGGGCTAGACGACGAGCAGTACTTC. Amino acids: CASSLGDGARGGLDDEQYF. The rearrangement links TRBV7-6 to TRBJ2-7; weak D call: TRBD1 (6 bases). The CDR3 is 19 amino acids. The germline gives CDR1 SGHVS, CDR2 FNYEAQ. V was pared by 1 base and J by 5 bases, with 27 bases between.

J is TRBJ2-2 and V is TRBV6-5; TRBD2 matches 8 bases. Germline CDR1 reads MNHEY; CDR2 reads SVGAGI. V was clipped by 6 bases and J by 5 bases; unmatched bases: 5. The CDR3 loop spans 14 amino acids. The CDR3 reads CASRLSGRTGELFF. CDR3 in DNA: TGTGCCAGCAGGTTAAGCGGGAGAACCGGGGAGCTGTTTTTT.

Only one count was recorded for this clone. V and J are TRBV28 and TRBJ2-1; D unclear. CDR1 and CDR2 from the germline V gene are MDHEN and SYDVKM. The V and J ends lost 5 bases and 8 bases respectively, with 10 bases between them. CDR3 length equals 12 residues. The chain's CDR3 is CASSPLDHEQFF. The CDR3 nucleotides read TGTGCCAGCAGTCCCCTGGACCATGAGCAGTTCTTC.

This sequence joins TRBV5-5 and TRBJ2-7; 7 bases are a match to TRBD1. This CDR3 is 13 amino acids long. CDR1 and CDR2 (germline): SGHKS, YYEKEE (reference sequence). The J segment lost 4 bases and the V segment lost 0 bases, leaving 1 base of the junction unmatched. The CDR3 coding sequence is TGTGCCAGCAGCTTGGACAGGGGTTACGAGCAGTACTTC. Encoded protein: CASSLDRGYEQYF.

The chain uses TRBV19 and TRBJ1-5, with D maybe TRBD1 (6 bases). Germline V gene sequence: CDR1 LNHDA, CDR2 SQIVND (reference sequence). The CDR3 extends over 13 amino acids. Between the trimmed V and J ends, which lost 5 bases and 3 bases, there was a span of 8 bases. CDR3 sequence (DNA): TGTGCCAGTAGTCGGACAGTCAATCAGCCCCAGCATTTT. Its translation is CASSRTVNQPQHF. Looking up the rest from reference TRBV19 and TRBJ1-5 gives the full variable domain: DGGITQSPKYLFRKEGQNVTLSCEQNLNHDAMYWYRQDPGQGLRLIYYSQIVNDFQKGDIAEGYSVSREKKESFPLTVTSAQKNPTAFYLCASSRTVNQPQHFGDGTRLSIL.

The sample holds one count of this clone. The genes are TRBV12-3 or TRBV12-4 and TRBJ1-1; D ambiguous. The CDR3 runs 11 residues. The V end lost 6 bases, the J end lost 1 base, and 3 bases lay between the germline ends. The CDR3 nucleotides are TGTGCCAGCAGAGGGAACACTGAAGCTTTCTTT. Protein: CASRGNTEAFF.

The J gene is TRBJ1-6, the V gene TRBV6-1; possible D gene TRBD1, 5 bases. Germline-derived CDR1 and CDR2 are MNHNS and SASEGT. Trimming removed 0 bases from V and 7 bases from J, with 10 bases in between. CDR3 length equals 15 residues. The CDR3 nucleotides are TGTGCCAGCAGTGAAGCGGGGGTCGGAAATTCACCCCTCCACTTT. Protein product: CASSEAGVGNSPLHF.

The rearrangement links TRBV12-3 or TRBV12-4 to TRBJ1-4, with D possibly TRBD1 on 6 matching bases. The V end was cut by 4 bases, the J end by 11 bases, with 14 bases between. This CDR3 contains 13 residues. The DNA of the CDR3 is TGTGCCAGCAGTTCCCCACAGGGCGCGAAACTGTTTTTT. It translates to CASSSPQGAKLFF.

The chain recombines TRBV29-1 with TRBJ1-2; the match to TRBD1 covers 8 bases. Germline V lookup: CDR1 SQVTM, CDR2 ANQGSEA. Unmatched junction bases numbered 8, after V lost 0 bases and J lost 5 bases. This CDR3 region has 15 residues. DNA of the CDR3: TGCAGCGTTGAAGAAGGTCCAGGGGGCGGTTATGGCTACACCTTC. Protein: CSVEEGPGGGYGYTF.